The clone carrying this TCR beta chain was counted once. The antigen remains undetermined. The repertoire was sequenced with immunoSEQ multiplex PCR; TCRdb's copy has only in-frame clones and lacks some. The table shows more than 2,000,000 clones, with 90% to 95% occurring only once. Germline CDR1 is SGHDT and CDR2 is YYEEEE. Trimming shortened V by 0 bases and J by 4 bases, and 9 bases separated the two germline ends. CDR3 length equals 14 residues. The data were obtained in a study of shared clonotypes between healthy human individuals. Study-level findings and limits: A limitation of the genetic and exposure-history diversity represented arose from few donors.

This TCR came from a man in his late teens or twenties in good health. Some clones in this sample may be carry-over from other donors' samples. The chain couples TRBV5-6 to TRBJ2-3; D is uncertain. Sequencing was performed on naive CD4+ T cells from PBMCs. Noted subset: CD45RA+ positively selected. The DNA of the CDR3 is TGTGCCAGCAGCTTGGCTAGGTTCGCAGATACGCAGTATTTT. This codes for CASSLARFADTQYF.